This T cell receptor beta chain is drawn from a study of T cell repertoires in cytomegalovirus infection. The overall study: Carrying CMV and the relevant HLA type showed in public TCR beta signatures.

One entry per CDR3 protein results from TCRdb running MiXCR on the reads. The sample lists over 200,000 distinct CDR3 sequences; roughly 15% were seen once. Trimming left V 2 bases short and J 7 bases short, with 6 bases between. CDR3 length: 11 residues. Germline CDR1 reads MGHRA; CDR2 reads YSYEKL. The V call is TRBV4-1, the J call TRBJ2-7; D perhaps matches TRBD1 (5 bases). This clonotype was obtained from a human donor in good health (CMV status not recorded). Some clones in this sample may be carry-over from other donors' samples. The sample was PBMCs. The CDR3 spells CASSQRQEQYF. CDR3 nucleotide sequence: TGCGCCAGCAGCCAAAGACAGGAGCAGTACTTC.